These 31 T cell receptor beta chains originate from one sample sequenced in a study of read filtering for tumor transcriptome and immune sequencing. This library used roughly 370 ng RNA and molecular barcoded adaptors spanning alpha/delta and beta/gamma chains. Each CDR3 protein gets one entry after TCRdb re-called the reads with MiXCR. The repertoire holds around 550 distinct CDR3 sequences, with 64% as singletons. Sample: a population of CD138-negative cells sorted from bone marrow. The origin of the receptors is a donor at least 40 years old with multiple myeloma. This table probably holds off-target reads from a library built for another chain.

J is TRBJ2-1 and V is TRBV27, with D unclear. Germline V gene sequence: CDR1 MNHEY, CDR2 SMNVEV (reference sequence). Trimming removed 3 bases at V and 0 bases at J, with 12 bases between. The CDR3 extends over 16 amino acids. The CDR3 region is CASSFYSPPSYNEQFF. The CDR3 region has the DNA TGTGCCAGCAGTTTTTACTCCCCTCCCTCCTACAATGAGCAGTTCTTC.

The V call is TRBV29-1, the J call TRBJ2-6; D unresolved. Trimming took 7 bases from V and 0 from J, leaving 10 bases between them. CDR1 is SQVTM, CDR2 ANQGSEA, per germline. The CDR3 is made up of 14 amino acids. The CDR3 spells CSAGPISGANVLTF. The CDR3 coding sequence is TGCAGCGCCGGACCGATCTCTGGGGCCAACGTCCTGACTTTC.

The CDR3 region is CASSTLGTGAHTQYF. The CDR3 DNA reads TGTGCCAGTAGTACGCTGGGGACAGGGGCTCATACGCAGTATTTT. The chain links TRBV19 to TRBJ2-3; the match to TRBD1 covers 10 bases. V gave up 4 bases and J gave up 7 bases; unmatched junction bases: 8. This CDR3 is built from 15 residues. Germline loops: CDR1 LNHDA, CDR2 SQIVND (reference sequence).

The V gene is TRBV21-1, the J gene TRBJ2-1; the DNA was not compared with TRBD2, the D call given in the table. TRBV21-1 is shown as a pseudogene. The CDR3 contains 13 residues. The CDR3: CASSPLPGDEQFF. The CDR3 DNA is TGTGCCAGCAGCCCTCTCCCAGGTGATGAGCAGTTCTTC.

This clonotype is large. The chain carries TRBV3-1 and TRBJ2-1, with D uncertain. Deletions cut 7 bases from V and 0 bases from J, with 13 bases between. The length of the CDR3 is 15 residues. Germline values: CDR1 LGHDT, CDR2 YNNKEL (reference sequence). CDR3 sequence reads: CASTGHYPSYNEQFF. CDR3 nucleotide sequence: TGTGCCAGCACTGGGCACTATCCCTCCTACAATGAGCAGTTCTTC.

The chain has TRBV7-8 and TRBJ1-2, with D maybe TRBD1 (5 bases). Germline CDR1 is SGHVS and CDR2 is FQNEAQ. There are 16 residues in the CDR3. The V end was cut by 5 bases, the J end by 7 bases, with 23 bases between. The CDR3 loop reads CASSQEGRGLSSGYTF. The CDR3 DNA is TGTGCCAGCAGCCAAGAAGGAAGGGGACTTAGCTCTGGCTACACCTTC.

The chain carries TRBV18 and TRBJ2-3, with 10 bases lining up with TRBD2. V was pared by 10 bases and J by 1 base, with 20 bases of the junction left unmatched. Germline V gene data show CDR1 as KGHSH and CDR2 as LQKENI. The CDR3 is 19 amino acids. The CDR3 coding sequence is TGTGCCACTCAAACACAGTCTTCACTAGCGGGGAAGGGCACAGATACGCAGTATTTT. Amino acids: CATQTQSSLAGKGTDTQYF.

This chain joins TRBV28 and TRBJ2-3; TRBD2 aligns across 7 bases. CDR1 and CDR2 (germline): MDHEN, SYDVKM. CDR3 length equals 12 residues. Losses at the gene ends were 8 bases for V and 5 bases for J; bases not matched to a gene: 4. CDR3 DNA sequence: TGTGCCAGCGGGAGCGGGATAGATACGCAGTATTTT. This translates into CASGSGIDTQYF.

V usage is TRBV7-9 and J usage is TRBJ1-1; 9 bases are shared with TRBD1. The J segment lost 7 bases and the V segment lost 4 bases, leaving 7 bases of the junction unmatched. Germline loops: CDR1 SEHNR, CDR2 FQNEAQ (reference sequence). The CDR3 loop spans 14 amino acids. The CDR3 bases are TGTGCCAGCAGCTACGGGACAGGGAGAGTTGAAGCTTTCTTT. Translated, it gives CASSYGTGRVEAFF.

This chain connects TRBV20-1 to TRBJ2-3; D is unclear. Germline V lookup: CDR1 DFQATT, CDR2 SNEGSKA (reference sequence). The V and J ends lost 6 bases and 0 bases respectively, with 1 base between them. The CDR3 runs 10 residues. CDR3 nucleotide sequence: TGCAGTGCCAGCACAGATACGCAGTATTTT. Amino acids: CSASTDTQYF.

This chain connects TRBV4-1 to TRBJ2-6; no clear D gene. Looked up from germline, CDR1 is MGHRA and CDR2 is YSYEKL. This CDR3 comprises 14 residues. Trimming removed 1 base at V and 8 bases at J, with 9 bases between. This CDR3 is CASSQGPGPNVLTF. In nucleotides, the CDR3 is TGCGCCAGCAGCCAAGGACCCGGTCCCAACGTCCTGACTTTC.

J is TRBJ1-2 and V is TRBV29-1, with unresolved D. This CDR3 has 12 amino acids. CDR1 SQVTM and CDR2 ANQGSEA come from the germline V gene. The V and J ends lost 5 bases and 0 bases respectively, with 7 bases between them. The CDR3 sequence: CSVSAANYGYTF. The CDR3 DNA follows: TGCAGCGTTTCTGCCGCTAACTATGGCTACACCTTC.

By its share, this clonotype is large. This chain links TRBV20-1 with TRBJ2-1; 12 bases align to TRBD1. CDR1 is DFQATT and CDR2 is SNEGSKA in the germline V gene (reference sequence). The CDR3 runs 16 residues. The V and J ends lost 1 base and 6 bases, in that order; junction bases with no gene match: 7. The CDR3 loop reads CSARAGTGGEGNEQFF. CDR3 nucleotides: TGCAGTGCTAGAGCCGGGACAGGGGGCGAGGGCAATGAGCAGTTCTTC.

The V gene is TRBV2, the J gene TRBJ1-2; D gene uncertain. Germline loops: CDR1 SNHLY, CDR2 FYNNEI. The CDR3 is made up of 14 amino acids. The V gene lost 3 bases and the J gene lost 4 bases, with 12 bases spanning the gap. The CDR3 is CASSEVRDFYGYTF. DNA for the CDR3: TGTGCCAGCAGTGAGGTTCGGGATTTCTATGGCTACACCTTC.

This clonotype was found a few times. V is TRBV20-1 and J is TRBJ2-1; perhaps TRBD2 as D (5 bases). The germline V and J ends were trimmed by 2 bases and 7 bases, with 9 bases remaining between them. CDR3 length: 12 residues. Germline CDR1 and CDR2: DFQATT and SNEGSKA (reference sequence). The CDR3, as DNA: TGCAGTGCTAGACTAGGCGGGAATGAGCAGTTCTTC. The encoded protein is CSARLGGNEQFF.

The chain links TRBV7-6 to TRBJ2-5; the D is unclear. Deletions cut 2 bases from V and 2 bases from J, with 6 bases between. Per the germline V gene, CDR1 is SGHVS and CDR2 is FNYEAQ. The CDR3 is 13 amino acids. In DNA, the CDR3 is TGTGCCAGCAGCTTACCCCCACAAGAGACCCAGTACTTC. Encoded protein: CASSLPPQETQYF.

The chain employs TRBV19 and TRBJ1-5; D may be TRBD1 (5 bases). V lost 0 bases and J lost 4, with 7 bases in between. The germline CDR1 and CDR2 sequences are LNHDA and SQIVND (reference sequence). CDR3 size: 14 residues. CDR3 sequence (DNA): TGTGCCAGTAGTATAGAGGAGGGGAATCAGCCCCAGCATTTT. As protein: CASSIEEGNQPQHF.

V gene TRBV11-3 combines with J gene TRBJ1-4; 9 bases are shared with TRBD1. CDR3 length: 15 residues. Trimming took 4 bases from V and 7 from J; bases not matched to a gene: 7. Per the germline V gene, CDR1 is SGHNT and CDR2 is YENEEA. CDR3 bases: TGTGCCAGCAGCTCAACAGGGGGCCTCGGTGAAAAACTGTTTTTT. Translation gives CASSSTGGLGEKLFF. The entire variable domain, with the rest obtained from reference TRBV11-3 and TRBJ1-4, is as follows: EAGVVQSPRYKIIEKKQPVAFWCNPISGHNTLYWYLQNLGQGPELLIRYENEEAVDDSQLPKDRFSAERLKGVDSTLKIQPAELGDSAVYLCASSSTGGLGEKLFFGSGTQLSVL.

The V gene is TRBV29-1, the J gene TRBJ2-1, with D possibly being TRBD1 or TRBD2 (6 bases each). The CDR3 covers 14 residues. Germline lookup yields CDR1 SQVTM and CDR2 ANQGSEA. Trimming removed 4 bases from V and 10 bases from J, with 20 bases in between. Written as DNA, the CDR3 is TGCAGCGTTGTCCAGTGGGGGGCCGAAAACGAGCAGTTCTTC. It translates to CSVVQWGAENEQFF.

The chain is built from TRBV14 and TRBJ1-2; D remains ambiguous. The germline V and J ends were trimmed by 1 base and 8 bases, with 8 bases remaining between them. From germline, CDR1 is SGHDN and CDR2 FVKESK. The CDR3 totals 12 residues. CDR3 sequence (DNA): TGTGCCAGCAGCCAAGTGGGCAGCGGCTACACCTTC. This encodes CASSQVGSGYTF.

V is TRBV6-2 or TRBV6-3 and J is TRBJ2-1; no clear D. Germline-derived CDR1 and CDR2 are MNHEY and SVGEGT. This CDR3 comprises 11 residues. The V and J ends lost 2 bases and 7 bases respectively, with 3 bases between them. The CDR3 protein is CASSYLNEQFF. The CDR3 nucleotides are TGTGCCAGCAGTTACCTTAATGAGCAGTTCTTC.

This chain links TRBV6-1 with TRBJ2-2; a weak D match, TRBD1 (9 bases). The CDR3 contains 21 residues. V was pared by 3 bases and J by 2 bases, with 28 bases between. Germline CDR1 is MNHNS and CDR2 is SASEGT. CDR3 sequence reads: CASSDYLAGQGRSRNTGELFF. The CDR3 DNA follows: TGTGCCAGCAGTGACTACTTAGCGGGACAGGGACGGTCTAGAAACACCGGGGAGCTGTTTTTT.

For the CDR3, the DNA is TGTGCCAGCAGCTACCGACCAAACCAAGAGACCCAGTACTTC. Translated: CASSYRPNQETQYF. The V gene is TRBV7-2, the J gene TRBJ2-5; unclear D gene. Germline CDR1 is SGHTA and CDR2 is FQGNSA. V lost 4 bases and J lost 0, with 9 bases in between. This CDR3 comprises 14 residues.

V gene TRBV29-1 combines with J gene TRBJ2-5; no definite D call. The CDR3 has 11 residues. V lost 2 bases to trimming and J lost 1 base, with 2 bases between them. The germline V gene encodes CDR1 SQVTM and CDR2 ANQGSEA. The CDR3 region is CSVESQETQYF. CDR3 in DNA: TGCAGCGTTGAAAGCCAAGAGACCCAGTACTTC.

The chain joins TRBV7-2 to TRBJ2-1, with unresolved D. V lost 6 bases, J lost 4 bases, and 4 bases lay in between. The CDR3 is 11 residues long. The germline gives CDR1 SGHTA, CDR2 FQGNSA. CDR3 residues: CASRFYNEQFF. CDR3 bases: TGTGCCAGCAGATTTTACAATGAGCAGTTCTTC.

This clonotype counts as large. The chain uses TRBV30 and TRBJ2-7, with unresolved D. Trimming shortened V by 1 base and J by 4 bases, and 14 bases separated the two germline ends. CDR3 length: 14 residues. CDR1 is GTSNPN, CDR2 SVGIG, per germline (reference sequence). This CDR3 reads CAWSEDDWDYEQYF. The DNA of the CDR3 is TGTGCCTGGAGTGAAGATGATTGGGATTACGAGCAGTACTTC.

V gene TRBV7-3 combines with J gene TRBJ2-2; D is possibly TRBD2 (5 bases). CDR1 SGHTA and CDR2 FQGTGA come from the germline V gene. Trimming took off 7 bases at V and 5 bases at J, with 20 bases between the two ends. CDR3 size: 16 residues. Written as DNA, the CDR3 is TGTGCCAGCATCCAAGAGATGGACTTTTTAACCGGGGAGCTGTTTTTT. Translation: CASIQEMDFLTGELFF.

The gene calls are TRBV6-2 or TRBV6-3 and TRBJ2-1, with 7 bases lining up with TRBD2. V lost 8 bases to trimming and J lost 5 bases; unmatched junction nucleotides: 9. The germline V gene encodes CDR1 MNHEY and CDR2 SVGEGT. This CDR3 spans 14 amino acids. CDR3 sequence reads: CASGKERGHNEQFF. The CDR3 region has the DNA TGTGCCAGCGGAAAGGAGCGGGGCCACAATGAGCAGTTCTTC.

V usage is TRBV18 and J usage is TRBJ2-1; D unclear. CDR3 length: 13 residues. CDR1 and CDR2 from the germline V gene are KGHSH and LQKENI. The V gene lost 2 bases and the J gene lost 5 bases, with 7 bases spanning the gap. The CDR3 loop reads CASSPNENNEQFF. The CDR3 DNA is TGTGCCAGCTCACCAAACGAAAACAATGAGCAGTTCTTC.

In this sample, this clonotype turned up once. This rearrangement joins TRBV20-1 to TRBJ2-1; D is ambiguous. The CDR3 spans 10 residues. The germline CDR1 and CDR2 sequences are DFQATT and SNEGSKA (reference sequence). Trimming removed 7 bases from V and 6 bases from J, with 7 bases in between. CDR3: CSGNGNEQFF. The CDR3 bases are TGCAGTGGTAACGGCAATGAGCAGTTCTTC.

The gene calls are TRBV5-1 and TRBJ1-4, with D uncertain. The germline V gene has CDR1 SGHRS and CDR2 YFSETQ. Trimming left V 2 bases short and J 4 bases short, with 12 bases between. The CDR3 runs 15 residues. For the CDR3, the DNA is TGCGCCAGCAGCTTCGGCGACACGAATAATGAAAAACTGTTTTTT. This sequence encodes CASSFGDTNNEKLFF.